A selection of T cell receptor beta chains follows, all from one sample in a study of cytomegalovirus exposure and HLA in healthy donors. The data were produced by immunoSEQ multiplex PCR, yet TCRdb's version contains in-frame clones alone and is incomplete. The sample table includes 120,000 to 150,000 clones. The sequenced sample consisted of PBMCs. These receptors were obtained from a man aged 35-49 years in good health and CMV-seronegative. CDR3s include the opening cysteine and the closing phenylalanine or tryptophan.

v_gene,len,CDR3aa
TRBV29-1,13,CSAREASYNEQFF
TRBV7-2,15,CASSLSLALSYEQYF
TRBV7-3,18,CASSLGSSGVSFYNEQFF
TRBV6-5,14,CASSFGQGALEQYF
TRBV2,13,CASSGLTGNEQYF
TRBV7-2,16,CASSALAGSFTGELFF
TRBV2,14,CASSARDRGAGYTF
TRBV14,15,CASSLAGTGGNTIYF
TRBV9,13,CASSLTGDTEAFF
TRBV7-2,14,CASSLGQIFNEQFF
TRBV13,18,CASSLGGGLAGATYEQYF
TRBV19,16,CASRKGLAGGDNEQFF
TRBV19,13,CATRGASGSEQYF
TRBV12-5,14,CASGSGTANQPQHF
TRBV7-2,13,CASSFDGVYGYTF
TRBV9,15,CASSVQGQGNSPLHF
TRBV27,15,CASRNSGTNTGELFF
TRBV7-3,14,CASSSGGSASEQYF
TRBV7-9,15,CASGQASSYNSPLHF
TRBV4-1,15,CASSPRGGTTYEQYF
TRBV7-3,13,CASSLPGGYGYTF
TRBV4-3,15,CASSQDPTGNQPQHF
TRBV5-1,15,CASSLALGQGSPLHF
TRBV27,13,CATSTASSYEQYF
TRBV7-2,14,CASSLRQTTGELFF
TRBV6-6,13,CASSTGQAGELFF
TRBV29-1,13,CSVRQGPTYEQYF
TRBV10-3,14,CAIRRDGSSYEQYF
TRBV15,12,CATSRGRDEQFF
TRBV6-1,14,CASSEAGRAETQYF
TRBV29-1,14,CSVDAGRGRTEAFF
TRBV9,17,CASSKRLAGANTGELFF
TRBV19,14,CASSIPGGGYEQYF
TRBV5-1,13,CASSPGTGEKLFF
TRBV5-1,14,CASSLEYRGYEQYF
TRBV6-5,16,CASSSGQSSYNSPLHF
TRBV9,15,CASSVVQGGQETQYF
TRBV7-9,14,CASSLARAGQTQYF
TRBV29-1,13,CSVGGPPNEKLFF
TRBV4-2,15,CASSQDGQINQPQHF
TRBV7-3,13,CASSIGHPYEQYF
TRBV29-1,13,CSAYRGVNTEAFF
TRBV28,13,CASDRGSIYGYTF
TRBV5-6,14,CASSLVAVDEKLFF
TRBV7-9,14,CASSLVLRNTEAFF
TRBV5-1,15,CASSFLYSGANVLTF
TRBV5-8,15,CASTLRGFGNQPQHF
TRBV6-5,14,CASSYGTGGLGYTF